Reported below is one TCR beta chain. With listed TCR primers and previously described methods, bulk TCR libraries were prepared. TCRdb ran MiXCR on the PCR reads and lists one entry per CDR3 protein. The sample lists hundreds of thousands of distinct CDR3 sequences, about 25% occurring once. With V trimmed by 9 bases and J by 1 base, 15 bases remained unmatched. The CDR3 runs 17 residues. Naive CD8 libraries came from approximately 20,000 to 1,000,000 sorted cells with 10%, 30% or 50% RNA. This record belongs to a study of molecular identifiers for immune sequencing clone quantification. Sequenced input: naive CD8+ T cells from blood, with Jurkat cell RNA spiked in. This sample's subset: FACS-sorted CD8+CD4-CCR7+CD45RA+ naive T cells. The chain is built from TRBV5-3 and TRBJ2-1; 8 nucleotides match TRBD2. TRBV5-3 is an open reading frame whose function is uncertain. This receptor was taken from a human donor in good health. Some libraries in this study had Jurkat cell RNA spiked in. The CDR3 protein is CAKRPGTSSYSYNEQFF. CDR3 nucleotide sequence: TGTGCCAAAAGACCCGGGACTAGTTCGTATTCCTACAATGAGCAGTTCTTC.